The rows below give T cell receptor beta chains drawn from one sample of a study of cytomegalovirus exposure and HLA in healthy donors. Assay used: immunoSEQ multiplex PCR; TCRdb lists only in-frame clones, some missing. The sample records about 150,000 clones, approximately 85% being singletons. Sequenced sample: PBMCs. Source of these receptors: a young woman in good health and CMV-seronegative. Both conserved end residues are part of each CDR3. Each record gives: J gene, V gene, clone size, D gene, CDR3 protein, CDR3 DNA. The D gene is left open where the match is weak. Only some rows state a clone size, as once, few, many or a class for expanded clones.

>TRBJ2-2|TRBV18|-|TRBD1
CASSQGQYTGELFF
TGTGCCAGCTCACAGGGACAGTACACCGGGGAGCTGTTTTTT
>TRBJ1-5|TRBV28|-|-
CASMLGAAWPQHF
TGTGCCAGCATGTTAGGGGCCGCTTGGCCCCAGCATTTT
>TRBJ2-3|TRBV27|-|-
CASSLVGGQLPDTQYF
TGTGCCAGCAGTTTGGTGGGCGGGCAACTCCCAGATACGCAGTATTTT
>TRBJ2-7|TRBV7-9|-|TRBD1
CASSLRDRGYEQYF
TGTGCCAGCAGCTTACGGGACAGGGGTTACGAGCAGTACTTC
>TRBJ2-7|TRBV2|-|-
CASTLRGASYEQYF
TGTGCCAGCACTCTGCGGGGAGCCTCCTACGAGCAGTACTTC
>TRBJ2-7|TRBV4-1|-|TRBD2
CASSPREGFYEQYF
TGCGCCAGCAGCCCCAGGGAGGGTTTCTACGAGCAGTACTTC
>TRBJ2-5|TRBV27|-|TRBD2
CASSLGDYRGETQYF
TGTGCCAGCAGTTTAGGGGACTACCGGGGAGAGACCCAGTACTTC
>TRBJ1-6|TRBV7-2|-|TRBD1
CASSVTGGAYNSPLHF
TGTGCCAGCAGCGTAACAGGGGGCGCCTATAATTCACCCCTCCACTTT
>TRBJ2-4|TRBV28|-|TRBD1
CASRVGQGANIQYF
TGTGCCAGCAGGGTCGGGCAGGGGGCGAACATTCAGTACTTC
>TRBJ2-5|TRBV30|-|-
CAWSVVRGETQYF
TGTGCCTGGAGTGTAGTCCGGGGGGAGACCCAGTACTTC
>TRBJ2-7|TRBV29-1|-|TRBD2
CSVTSGRRETYEQYF
TGCAGCGTGACTAGCGGGAGAAGAGAAACCTACGAGCAGTACTTC
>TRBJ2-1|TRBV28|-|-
CASSSIHEQFF
TGTGCCAGCAGTTCAATCCATGAGCAGTTCTTC
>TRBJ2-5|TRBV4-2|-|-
CASSQDQYTETQYF
TGTGCCAGCAGCCAAGATCAGTACACCGAGACCCAGTACTTC
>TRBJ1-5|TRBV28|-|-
CASSLERPGGLHF
TGTGCCAGCAGTTTAGAGAGGCCGGGGGGACTACATTTT
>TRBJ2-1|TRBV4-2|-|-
CASSQDRSGADEQFF
TGTGCCAGCAGCCAAGATCGGAGTGGGGCGGATGAGCAGTTCTTC
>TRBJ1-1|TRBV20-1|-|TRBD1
CRRQGGTEAFF
TGCAGACGACAGGGAGGCACTGAAGCTTTCTTT
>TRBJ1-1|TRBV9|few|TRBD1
CASSAKYRDRTPGTEAFF
TGTGCCAGCAGCGCCAAATACCGGGACAGGACTCCGGGCACTGAAGCTTTCTTT
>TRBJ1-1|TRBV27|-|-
CASSLRRGFKTEAFF
TGTGCCAGCAGTTTACGTAGGGGTTTTAAGACTGAAGCTTTCTTT
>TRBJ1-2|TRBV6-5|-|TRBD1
CASRSGTGYEGYTF
TGTGCCAGCAGATCCGGGACAGGGTATGAGGGCTACACCTTC
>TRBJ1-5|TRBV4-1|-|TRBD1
CASSRKGDRGDQPQHF
TGCGCCAGCAGCCGTAAGGGGGACAGGGGGGATCAGCCCCAGCATTTT
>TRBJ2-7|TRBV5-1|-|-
CASRVRQSAYEQYF
TGCGCCAGCAGAGTCAGACAGTCAGCCTACGAGCAGTACTTC
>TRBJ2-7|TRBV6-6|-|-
CASGVADSSVHEQYF
TGTGCCAGCGGGGTGGCGGACTCGTCGGTCCACGAGCAGTACTTC
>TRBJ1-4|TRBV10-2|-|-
CASSADEKLFF
TGCGCCAGCAGTGCTGATGAAAAACTGTTTTTT
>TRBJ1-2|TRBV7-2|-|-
CASSLASEGSYGYTF
TGTGCCAGCAGCTTAGCCTCGGAGGGGTCCTATGGCTACACCTTC
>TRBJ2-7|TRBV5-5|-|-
CASSLRGITSYEQYF
TGTGCCAGCAGCTTGCGCGGGATCACATCCTACGAGCAGTACTTC
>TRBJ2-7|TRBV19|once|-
CATRGPYEQYF
TGTGCAACAAGGGGCCCCTACGAGCAGTACTTC
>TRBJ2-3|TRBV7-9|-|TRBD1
CASSLVGRQGATDTQYF
TGTGCCAGCAGCTTAGTAGGCCGACAGGGGGCGACAGATACGCAGTATTTT
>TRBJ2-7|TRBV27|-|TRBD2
CATKLREVSYEQYF
TGTGCCACCAAATTGCGGGAGGTCTCCTACGAGCAGTACTTC
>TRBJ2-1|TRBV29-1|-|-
CSTGGGGGGDDEQFF
TGCAGCACAGGGGGGGGTGGCGGGGGGGACGATGAGCAGTTCTTC
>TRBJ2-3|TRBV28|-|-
CASSNPGDTQYF
TGTGCCAGCAGTAACCCCGGGGATACGCAGTATTTT
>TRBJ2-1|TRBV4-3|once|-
CASSQDFGVAVANEQFF
TGCGCCAGCAGCCAAGATTTTGGGGTAGCGGTCGCCAATGAGCAGTTCTTC
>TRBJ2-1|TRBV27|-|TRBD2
CASSLSGSSYNEQFF
TGTGCCAGCAGCCTGAGCGGGAGCTCCTACAATGAGCAGTTCTTC
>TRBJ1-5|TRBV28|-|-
CASSPGYYSNQPQHF
TGTGCCAGCAGTCCCGGGTATTACAGCAATCAGCCCCAGCATTTT
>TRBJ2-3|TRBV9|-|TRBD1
CASSETRGQADTQYF
TGTGCCAGCAGCGAGACCAGGGGGCAAGCAGATACGCAGTATTTT
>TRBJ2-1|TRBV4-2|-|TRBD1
CASSQDRLRDRSYNEQFF
TGTGCCAGCAGCCAAGATCGGCTGCGGGACAGGTCCTACAATGAGCAGTTCTTC
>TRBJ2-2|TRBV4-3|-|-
CASSQESFPGLNTGELFF
TGCGCCAGCAGCCAAGAATCCTTTCCGGGACTGAACACCGGGGAGCTGTTTTTT
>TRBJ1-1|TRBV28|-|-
CASSRGGTEAFF
TGTGCCAGCAGTAGGGGGGGGACTGAAGCTTTCTTT
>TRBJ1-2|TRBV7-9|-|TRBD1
CASSLTGQGGNGYTF
TGTGCCAGCAGCTTAACGGGCCAGGGGGGTAACGGCTACACCTTC
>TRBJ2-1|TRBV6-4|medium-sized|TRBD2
CASSDGTSGYNEQFF
TGTGCCAGCAGTGACGGGACTAGCGGGTACAATGAGCAGTTCTTC
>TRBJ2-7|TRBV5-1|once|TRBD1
CASSTSGTGVYEQYF
TGCGCCAGCAGCACCTCCGGGACAGGGGTATACGAGCAGTACTTC
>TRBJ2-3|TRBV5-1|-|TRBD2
CASSPGASGGGDTQYF
TGCGCCAGCAGCCCTGGGGCTAGCGGGGGCGGGGATACGCAGTATTTT
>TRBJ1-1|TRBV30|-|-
CAWSQDRYTEAFF
TGTGCCTGGAGTCAAGACAGATACACTGAAGCTTTCTTT
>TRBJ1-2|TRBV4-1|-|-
CASSHPSPGGRSGYTF
TGCGCCAGCAGCCATCCCTCACCCGGAGGGAGATCAGGCTACACCTTC
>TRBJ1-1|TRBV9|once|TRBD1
CASSPGQGAGNTEAFF
TGTGCCAGCAGCCCGGGACAGGGGGCAGGGAACACTGAAGCTTTCTTT
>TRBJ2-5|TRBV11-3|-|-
CASSQGVEAEWGETQYF
TGTGCCAGCAGTCAGGGCGTTGAGGCGGAGTGGGGAGAGACCCAGTACTTC
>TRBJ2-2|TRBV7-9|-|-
CASSLGAFANTGELFF
TGTGCCAGCAGCTTAGGAGCGTTCGCGAACACCGGGGAGCTGTTTTTT
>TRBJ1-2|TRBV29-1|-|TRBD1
CSVSQGFYNGYTF
TGCAGCGTTTCACAGGGGTTTTATAATGGCTACACCTTC
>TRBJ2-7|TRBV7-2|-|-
CASGLLAYEQYF
TGTGCCAGCGGCCTTCTGGCCTACGAGCAGTACTTC
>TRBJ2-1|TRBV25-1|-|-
CASSEPNMAPEQFF
TGTGCCAGCAGTGAACCGAATATGGCTCCTGAGCAGTTCTTC
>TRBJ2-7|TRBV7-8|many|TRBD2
CASSLALGRREGHFYEQYF
TGTGCCAGCAGCTTAGCGCTCGGAAGGCGGGAGGGCCATTTCTACGAGCAGTACTTC
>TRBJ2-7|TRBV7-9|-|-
CASSVPGKGGEQYF
TGTGCCAGCAGCGTCCCGGGAAAAGGGGGCGAGCAGTACTTC
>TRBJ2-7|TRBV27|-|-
CASSWGSPSYGQYF
TGTGCCAGCAGTTGGGGCAGCCCGTCCTACGGGCAGTACTTC
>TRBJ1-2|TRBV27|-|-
CASSLSGGGYYGYTF
TGTGCCAGCAGTTTATCGGGGGGGGGCTACTATGGCTACACCTTC
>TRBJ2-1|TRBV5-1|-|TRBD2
CASLPTSGSSEQFF
TGCGCCAGCCTCCCGACTAGCGGGAGCTCCGAGCAGTTCTTC
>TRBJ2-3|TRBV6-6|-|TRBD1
CASRDRGPDTQYF
TGTGCCAGCAGGGACAGGGGACCAGATACGCAGTATTTT
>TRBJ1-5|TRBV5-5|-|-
CASSLDGEYQPQHF
TGTGCCAGCAGCTTGGACGGGGAGTACCAGCCCCAGCATTTT
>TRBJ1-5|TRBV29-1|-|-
CSVGLRDKKGNQPQHF
TGCAGCGTTGGGCTCCGGGACAAGAAGGGCAATCAGCCCCAGCATTTT